These T cell receptor beta chains were read from a single sample in a study of blood T cell repertoires in COVID-19. Sequenced by immunoSEQ multiplex PCR; TCRdb stores in-frame clones only, minus some. The table lists under 300,000 clones, around 90% of them singletons. Sequencing used PBMCs or T cells enriched from blood (not recorded which). Every receptor here comes from a woman in her forties or fifties who had recovered from COVID-19. Each CDR3 is given with its conserved first and last residue. Fields, in order: J gene, V gene, D gene, clone size, CDR3 protein, CDR3 DNA. The D gene is left open where the match is weak. Size is stated for part of the rows, as once, few or many counts, or as a class when the clone is expanded.

TRBJ2-1	TRBV28	TRBD1	NA	CASHSPGQTYNEQFF	TGTGCCAGCCATTCCCCGGGACAGACCTACAATGAGCAGTTCTTC
TRBJ2-5	TRBV28	TRBD2	NA	CASRGGSWETQYF	TGTGCCAGCAGGGGCGGGAGTTGGGAGACCCAGTACTTC
TRBJ2-4	TRBV7-9	NA	NA	CASSLEVPGLRNIQYF	TGTGCCAGCAGCTTAGAAGTTCCCGGGTTGCGAAACATTCAGTACTTC
TRBJ1-1	TRBV5-1	NA	NA	CASSLDSLNTEAFF	TGCGCCAGCAGCTTGGACAGCTTGAACACTGAAGCTTTCTTT
TRBJ2-3	TRBV7-9	TRBD2	NA	CASSPPPSGRRRDTQYF	TGTGCCAGCAGCCCCCCCCCTAGCGGGAGGAGGAGAGATACGCAGTATTTT
TRBJ1-2	TRBV28	NA	NA	CASTPPPGRGGRGYGYTF	TGTGCCAGCACTCCCCCCCCGGGCAGGGGAGGGAGGGGCTATGGCTACACCTTC
TRBJ2-1	TRBV3-1/TRBV3-2	NA	NA	CASSHRGLGGGEVTYNEQFF	TGTGCCAGCAGCCACCGAGGACTTGGTGGTGGTGAGGTAACCTACAATGAGCAGTTCTTC
TRBJ1-4	TRBV4-2	NA	NA	CASEGVSREKLFF	TGTGCCAGCGAAGGGGTTTCTAGGGAAAAACTGTTTTTT
TRBJ2-7	TRBV6-1	TRBD1	NA	CASSTGTGGYEQYF	TGTGCCAGCAGTACCGGGACAGGAGGCTACGAGCAGTACTTC
TRBJ2-7	TRBV28	TRBD2	NA	CASRVGTSGSYEQYF	TGTGCCAGCAGGGTCGGGACTAGCGGCTCCTACGAGCAGTACTTC
TRBJ2-1	TRBV5-1	NA	NA	CASSKTASAGGNEQFF	TGCGCCAGCAGCAAAACAGCAAGCGCAGGAGGCAATGAGCAGTTCTTC
TRBJ2-4	TRBV27	TRBD2	NA	CASSSRLAGIPKENIQYF	TGTGCCAGCAGCTCCCGACTAGCGGGCATCCCGAAGGAAAACATTCAGTACTTC
TRBJ2-3	TRBV10-3	TRBD2	NA	CAISEARDRGLAGPDTQYF	TGTGCCATCAGTGAGGCAAGGGACAGGGGACTAGCGGGCCCCGATACGCAGTATTTT
TRBJ1-1	TRBV30	NA	NA	CAWSGGYLGGEAFF	TGTGCCTGGAGCGGAGGATACTTGGGTGGTGAAGCTTTCTTT
TRBJ1-1	TRBV28	NA	NA	CATKDSKFEAFF	TGTGCCACCAAGGACTCCAAATTTGAAGCTTTCTTT
TRBJ1-2	TRBV2	NA	NA	CASSEEGQPLGYTF	TGTGCCAGCAGTGAAGAGGGGCAGCCCTTAGGCTACACCTTC
TRBJ1-1	TRBV12-3/TRBV12-4	TRBD1	NA	CASSQTGVAFF	TGTGCCAGCAGTCAAACAGGGGTCGCTTTCTTT
TRBJ1-6	TRBV3-1/TRBV3-2	NA	NA	CASSQERQDNSPLHF	TGTGCCAGCAGCCAAGAACGGCAGGATAATTCACCCCTCCACTTT
TRBJ1-1	TRBV7-3	TRBD1	once	CASSADRGPAGAFF	TGTGCCAGCAGCGCCGACAGGGGGCCCGCCGGGGCTTTCTTT
TRBJ1-1	TRBV10-3	TRBD1	NA	CAIRTGTGASTEAFF	TGTGCCATCAGGACCGGGACAGGGGCGAGTACTGAAGCTTTCTTT
TRBJ1-3	TRBV6-2/TRBV6-3	TRBD1	NA	CASSYQGAGNTIYF	TGTGCCAGCAGTTACCAGGGGGCCGGAAACACCATATATTTT
TRBJ1-2	TRBV4-1	TRBD1	NA	CASSRQGSGYGYTF	TGCGCCAGCAGCCGACAGGGTTCAGGCTATGGCTACACCTTC
TRBJ1-1	TRBV30	NA	NA	CAWGGGLNTEAFF	TGTGCCTGGGGTGGAGGGCTAAACACTGAAGCTTTCTTT
TRBJ1-6	TRBV9	NA	NA	CASSVDQGNNSPLHF	TGTGCCAGCAGCGTAGATCAGGGAAATAATTCACCCCTCCACTTT
TRBJ1-6	TRBV6-2/TRBV6-3	TRBD1	NA	CASSPQGASNSPLHF	TGTGCCAGCAGTCCACAGGGGGCTTCTAATTCACCCCTCCACTTT
TRBJ1-2	TRBV2	TRBD1	NA	CASSEGQGSIGYTF	TGTGCCAGCAGTGAAGGACAGGGTTCGATTGGCTACACCTTC
TRBJ1-1	TRBV24-1	TRBD1	few	CATRGTEKGTEAFF	TGTGCCACCAGAGGGACAGAAAAAGGGACTGAAGCTTTCTTT
TRBJ2-7	TRBV7-2	TRBD1	NA	CASSQDRVHEQYF	TGTGCCAGCAGCCAGGACAGGGTCCACGAGCAGTACTTC
TRBJ1-2	TRBV3-1/TRBV3-2	NA	NA	CASSPLGGSDYGYTF	TGTGCCAGCAGCCCTTTGGGGGGGAGTGACTATGGCTACACCTTC
TRBJ2-3	TRBV7-3	TRBD2	NA	CASRRGLAGSTDTQYF	TGTGCCAGCAGGAGGGGACTAGCGGGATCAACAGATACGCAGTATTTT
TRBJ2-7	TRBV5-1	NA	NA	CASSLAPGGPGEQYF	TGCGCCAGCAGCTTGGCCCCAGGGGGGCCAGGTGAGCAGTACTTC
TRBJ1-5	TRBV7-2	NA	NA	CASSSDRSSYQPQHF	TGTGCCAGCAGCTCTGACAGGAGTTCCTATCAGCCCCAGCATTTT
TRBJ1-2	TRBV6-5	TRBD1	NA	CASRRTGANYGYTF	TGTGCCAGCAGGCGGACAGGAGCTAACTATGGCTACACCTTC
TRBJ1-2	TRBV9	NA	NA	CASSPRLENRYGYTF	TGTGCCAGCAGCCCGCGACTCGAAAACCGGTATGGCTACACCTTC
TRBJ2-7	TRBV10-3	TRBD2	NA	CAISTREGEQYF	TGTGCCATCAGCACCCGGGAGGGGGAGCAGTACTTC
TRBJ1-6	TRBV7-6	NA	NA	CASSRSGLQDSPLHF	TGTGCCAGCAGCCGATCAGGGCTACAGGATTCACCCCTCCACTTT
TRBJ2-7	TRBV10-3	NA	NA	CAISDTARNEQYF	TGTGCCATCAGTGATACCGCCAGGAACGAGCAGTACTTC
TRBJ2-7	TRBV9	NA	few	CASSRLPGTLTSEQYF	TGTGCCAGCAGCCGCCTCCCGGGGACATTGACCTCCGAGCAGTACTTC
TRBJ1-1	TRBV6-1	NA	NA	CASSEDEVTEAFF	TGTGCCAGCAGTGAAGATGAGGTAACTGAAGCTTTCTTT
TRBJ2-7	TRBV10-1	TRBD2	NA	CASSTGGDGNEQYF	TGCGCCAGCAGTACGGGAGGCGACGGGAACGAGCAGTACTTC
TRBJ1-1	TRBV4-3	NA	NA	CASSPDTRNTEAFF	TGCGCCAGCAGCCCGGACACCAGGAACACTGAAGCTTTCTTT
TRBJ1-2	TRBV28	NA	NA	CASSSGDTNYGYTF	TGTGCCAGCAGTTCCGGGGACACTAACTATGGCTACACCTTC
TRBJ2-5	TRBV4-1	NA	NA	CASSQDRDPQETQYF	TGCGCCAGCAGCCAAGACAGGGATCCTCAAGAGACCCAGTACTTC
TRBJ1-1	TRBV27	NA	NA	CASSWALGAEAFF	TGTGCCAGCAGCTGGGCCCTCGGCGCTGAAGCTTTCTTT
TRBJ1-1	TRBV11-1	NA	NA	CASSPGPTGNTEAFF	TGTGCCAGCAGCCCGGGCCCGACAGGCAACACTGAAGCTTTCTTT
TRBJ1-4	TRBV7-9	TRBD1	once	CASSYGQGAGEKLFF	TGTGCCAGCAGCTACGGACAGGGGGCAGGCGAAAAACTGTTTTTT
TRBJ2-5	TRBV6-6	TRBD2	NA	CASSRTSAKETQYF	TGTGCCAGCAGTCGGACTAGCGCAAAAGAGACCCAGTACTTC
TRBJ2-5	TRBV7-2	NA	NA	CASSSPFETQYF	TGTGCCAGCAGCTCTCCGTTTGAGACCCAGTACTTC
TRBJ2-3	TRBV4-1	TRBD2	NA	CASSQGTSGKWSTDTQYF	TGCGCCAGCAGCCAAGGGACTAGCGGGAAGTGGAGCACAGATACGCAGTATTTT
TRBJ1-5	TRBV27	NA	NA	CASSSKDMFQPQHF	TGTGCCAGCAGTTCTAAGGACATGTTTCAGCCCCAGCATTTT
TRBJ2-3	TRBV11-2	NA	NA	CASSLKTRGLGSTDTQYF	TGTGCCAGCAGCTTGAAGACAAGGGGTCTTGGCAGCACAGATACGCAGTATTTT
TRBJ1-1	TRBV27	TRBD1	NA	CASSDRDRGNTEAFF	TGTGCCAGCAGTGATAGGGACAGGGGGAACACTGAAGCTTTCTTT
TRBJ2-7	TRBV29-1	NA	NA	CSVEGGPYEQYF	TGCAGCGTTGAAGGAGGGCCCTACGAGCAGTACTTC
TRBJ1-3	TRBV28	NA	NA	CASSSPPGGGNTIYF	TGTGCCAGCAGCTCTCCCCCGGGTGGTGGAAACACCATATATTTT
TRBJ2-1	TRBV5-4	TRBD2	NA	CASSKGLADYNEQFF	TGTGCCAGCAGCAAGGGACTAGCGGATTACAATGAGCAGTTCTTC
TRBJ1-1	TRBV7-3	NA	NA	CASSRGGSNTEAFF	TGTGCCAGCAGTCGGGGAGGGTCGAACACTGAAGCTTTCTTT